A selection of T cell receptor beta chains follows, all from one sample in a study of CD8+ T cells in alopecia areata. Assay used: immunoSEQ multiplex PCR; TCRdb lists only in-frame clones, some missing. The data contain 90,000 to 120,000 clones, roughly 60% of them seen just once; the ten biggest clones take up 20% to 25%. The sequenced material came from CD8+ T cells sorted from blood. The receptors were gathered from a human donor in good health. Each CDR3 is given with its conserved first and last residue. A D gene is named only where the DNA matches it firmly. For some rows the clone size is stated as once, few or many, or as a class when expanded; others skip it.

abundance	v_gene	d_gene	j_gene	CDR3aa	CDR3nt
NA	TRBV6-5	NA	TRBJ1-2	CASSYLGDDGYTF	TGTGCCAGCAGTTACTTGGGTGACGATGGCTACACCTTC
few	TRBV27	NA	TRBJ2-7	CASSLGTGIYEQYF	TGTGCCAGCAGTTTAGGGACTGGCATTTACGAGCAGTACTTC
NA	TRBV27	TRBD2	TRBJ2-3	CASRFRGLAGPTDTQYF	TGTGCCAGCAGGTTTAGAGGACTAGCGGGGCCCACAGATACGCAGTATTTT
NA	TRBV7-8	NA	TRBJ2-3	CASSLGGKKDTQYF	TGTGCCAGCAGCTTAGGGGGGAAGAAAGATACGCAGTATTTT
NA	TRBV28	TRBD2	TRBJ2-5	CASSSGLEETQYF	TGTGCCAGCAGTTCTGGACTAGAAGAGACCCAGTACTTC
NA	TRBV9	TRBD2	TRBJ2-1	CASSARGGLYNEQFF	TGTGCCAGCAGCGCACGGGGGGGACTCTACAATGAGCAGTTCTTC
NA	TRBV7-2	TRBD1	TRBJ1-2	CASSWGQSHGYTF	TGTGCCAGCAGCTGGGGACAGTCCCATGGCTACACCTTC
NA	TRBV13	NA	TRBJ1-2	CASSLGRAGSDYGYTF	TGTGCCAGCAGCTTAGGTAGGGCAGGGAGTGACTATGGCTACACCTTC
NA	TRBV5-6	TRBD1	TRBJ2-1	CASSLGQGAYNEQFF	TGTGCCAGCAGCTTGGGTCAGGGGGCCTACAATGAGCAGTTCTTC
few	TRBV4-3	NA	TRBJ2-1	CASSQYGLGDANEQFF	TGCGCCAGCAGCCAGTATGGCCTAGGGGATGCAAATGAGCAGTTCTTC
few	TRBV7-3	TRBD2	TRBJ2-5	CASSSGLAGGQETQYF	TGTGCCAGCAGCTCGGGACTAGCGGGGGGGCAAGAGACCCAGTACTTC
few	TRBV29-1	TRBD2	TRBJ2-1	CSVGTWTSGGYNEQFF	TGCAGCGTTGGGACCTGGACTAGCGGGGGGTACAATGAGCAGTTCTTC
NA	TRBV4-2	NA	TRBJ2-7	CASRPLEGPGDEQYF	TGTGCCAGCAGACCATTGGAGGGACCAGGGGACGAGCAGTACTTC
NA	TRBV4-1	NA	TRBJ1-2	CASSQGSVHYGYTF	TGCGCCAGCAGCCAAGGTTCGGTACACTATGGCTACACCTTC
few	TRBV29-1	NA	TRBJ1-1	CSVGPLNTEAFF	TGCAGCGTCGGACCTTTGAACACTGAAGCTTTCTTT
NA	TRBV28	NA	TRBJ1-1	CASSPLQMNTEAFF	TGTGCCAGCAGTCCACTACAGATGAACACTGAAGCTTTCTTT
NA	TRBV28	TRBD1	TRBJ1-1	CATMGRGHDTEAFF	TGTGCCACTATGGGGAGGGGGCATGACACTGAAGCTTTCTTT
few	TRBV7-2	NA	TRBJ2-5	CASSYLGTVEKNF	TGTGCCAGCAGCTACCTAGGAACGGTCGAGAAGAACTTC
few	TRBV7-9	TRBD2	TRBJ2-1	CASSSSSGEWAMGQFF	TGTGCCAGCAGCTCCTCTAGCGGGGAGTGGGCAATGGGGCAGTTCTTC
few	TRBV5-6	NA	TRBJ2-1	CASSFPTGVYNEQFF	TGTGCCAGCAGCTTCCCGACAGGCGTGTACAATGAGCAGTTCTTC
NA	TRBV28	TRBD1	TRBJ2-5	CASSDPRTGDQETQYF	TGTGCCAGCAGTGACCCCCGGACAGGGGACCAAGAGACCCAGTACTTC
NA	TRBV4-3	TRBD1	TRBJ2-6	CASSQDRTGGMGANVLTF	TGCGCCAGCAGCCAAGATCGGACAGGGGGTATGGGGGCCAACGTCCTGACTTTC
NA	TRBV4-1	NA	TRBJ2-3	CASSQVGWGYGDTQYF	TGCGCCAGCAGCCAAGTGGGCTGGGGTTATGGAGATACGCAGTATTTT
NA	TRBV7-2	NA	TRBJ2-7	CASSSSSYEQYF	TGTGCCAGCAGCTCTAGCTCCTACGAGCAGTACTTC
NA	TRBV25-1	NA	TRBJ2-1	CASSASSAGPYNEQFF	TGTGCCAGCAGTGCCTCGAGCGCCGGGCCCTACAATGAGCAGTTCTTC
NA	TRBV4-1	NA	TRBJ2-7	CASSPLVLTDIYEQYF	TGCGCCAGCAGTCCCTTAGTGCTGACGGACATCTACGAGCAGTACTTC
NA	TRBV27	NA	TRBJ2-1	CASSLIGDPYNEQFF	TGTGCCAGCAGTTTGATCGGGGACCCCTACAATGAGCAGTTCTTC
NA	TRBV4-3	NA	TRBJ1-2	CASSQAGPFDYGYTF	TGCGCCAGCAGCCAAGCCGGACCGTTCGACTATGGCTACACCTTC
many	TRBV6-1	NA	TRBJ1-2	CASSEDYGYTF	TGTGCCAGCAGTGAGGACTATGGCTACACCTTC